The present TCR beta chain was sequenced within a study of identifying expanded T cells in peripheral blood. Study-wide results and caveats: Clone count variance between roughly two-week samples rose with total template count. About 1.2 clones differed between technical replicates, versus about 15 and 19 over time.

V lost 4 bases, J lost 0 bases, and 11 bases stayed unmatched. The germline CDR1 and CDR2 sequences are SGHVS and FQNEAQ. The CDR3 length is 18 residues. Healthy donors had no documented immune events, such as infections, while sampled. In the case of this clone: Its antigen is not identified.

Profiling relied on immunoSEQ multiplex PCR, and the TCRdb table lists in-frame clones only, not all of them. The sample gives some 93,000 clones, approximately 91% of which show up once; 3.9% is in the top ten. Sequencing used blood. This TCR was recovered from a person aged 18-70 years in good health. The V gene is TRBV7-8, the J gene TRBJ2-2; 7 nucleotides line up with TRBD1. The CDR3 region is CASSSTPQGDANTGELFF. The DNA of the CDR3 is TGTGCCAGCAGCTCAACACCCCAGGGGGACGCGAACACCGGGGAGCTGTTTTTT.